A single sample gave rise to the 7 T cell receptor beta chains below, sequenced in a study of T-cell memory formation after mild COVID-19. TCRdb ran MiXCR on the 5' RACE reads and lists one entry per CDR3 protein. The sample includes some 120,000 distinct CDR3 sequences, around 15% of them seen just once. The sequenced sample consisted of PBMCs or a T cell subset sorted from them (not recorded which). The source of these receptors is a man between 18 and 29 years old who had mild COVID-19 (a few samples of this study predate the infection). Cell type and time point are not known.

Comments on this clonotype: One end of the junction is discordant with germline, which a read error may explain. V is TRBV9 and J is TRBJ2-3; 12 nucleotides line up with TRBD2. CDR1 is SGDLS and CDR2 is YYNGEE in the germline V gene. CDR3 size: 14 residues. CDR3 sequence: CASSVASGGATQYF. The CDR3 DNA reads TGTGCCAGCAGCGTAGCTAGCGGGGGGGCGACGCAGTATTTC.

The chain uses TRBV24-1 and TRBJ2-2, with TRBD1 as a possible D gene (6 bases). Germline V gene lookup returns CDR1 KGHDR and CDR2 SFDVKD. There are 13 residues in the CDR3. Trimming took off 9 bases at V and 2 bases at J, with 9 bases between the two ends. CDR3: CATGGHNTGELFF. CDR3 sequence (DNA): TGTGCCACCGGGGGACACAACACCGGGGAGCTGTTTTTT.

This clonotype has a count of ten or more. This chain uses TRBV12-3 or TRBV12-4 with TRBJ1-3, with unresolved D. The V gene lost 6 bases and the J gene lost 1 base, with 16 bases spanning the gap. The CDR3 sequence is 16 residues long. The CDR3 nucleotides are TGTGCCAGCAGCCTTGGGAGGCCTAATTCTGGAAACACCATATATTTT. Protein: CASSLGRPNSGNTIYF.

This clonotype was recorded a few times. The rearrangement links TRBV6-5 to TRBJ2-7; 9 positions agree with TRBD1. The germline V gene encodes CDR1 MNHEY and CDR2 SVGAGI. This CDR3 is 14 amino acids long. Trimming at V came to 0 bases and at J to 7 bases, leaving 4 bases not matched to a gene. CDR3 loop: CASSYSSDRGEQYF. CDR3 bases: TGTGCCAGCAGTTACTCTTCGGACAGGGGAGAGCAGTACTTC.

This clonotype was picked up a small number of times. The chain uses TRBV6-5 and TRBJ1-4, with 9 bases identical to TRBD1. Trimming removed 3 bases from V and 10 bases from J; junction bases left unmatched: 6. The CDR3 has 14 amino acids. CDR1 is MNHEY and CDR2 is SVGAGI in the germline V gene. This chain's CDR3 is CASSYLGQGGKLFF. Written as DNA, the CDR3 is TGTGCCAGCAGTTATTTGGGACAGGGCGGAAAACTGTTTTTT.

The chain recombines TRBV28 with TRBJ2-7; D unresolved. This CDR3 region has 13 residues. Trimming took 3 bases from V and 4 from J, leaving 10 bases between them. The germline V gene encodes CDR1 MDHEN and CDR2 SYDVKM. CDR3 sequence: CASSLGSIYEQYV. CDR3 nucleotide sequence: TGTGCCAGCAGTTTGGGCAGCATTTACGAGCAGTACGTC.

The V and J genes are TRBV9 and TRBJ2-1; 11 nucleotides match TRBD2. Per germline, CDR1 SGDLS and CDR2 YYNGEE. Trimming cost V 2 bases and J 5 bases; bases outside gene matches: 3. This CDR3 is built from 15 residues. CDR3 sequence reads: CASSVTSGGHNEQFF. CDR3 nucleotide sequence: TGTGCCAGCAGCGTTACTAGCGGGGGCCACAATGAGCAGTTCTTC.